The clone carrying this T cell receptor (beta chain) appeared once. This sample is part of a study of blood T cell repertoires in COVID-19. About the research overall: There were acute and convalescent COVID-19 samples, and they came from the United States, Italy and Spain. In each case, the material was cDNA or gDNA derived from T cells, B-cell-depleted T cells, or PBMCs.

The CDR3 has 14 amino acids. Germline loops: CDR1 SGDLS, CDR2 YYNGEE. V dropped 0 bases and J dropped 13 bases, with 16 bases sitting between them. Under the authors' procedure: It was from reference gene primer amplification that nucleated cell counts were estimated. Measured with immunoSEQ multiplex PCR; TCRdb has only the in-frame clones, and not every one. Clone size and the V and J calls come from that table; the DNA yielded D and trimming. The sample shows 190,000 or so clones, approximately 85% of them seen only once. This clonotype originated in a woman of 80 years or more with acute or convalescent COVID-19. The source material was peripheral blood. The J gene is TRBJ1-4, the V gene TRBV9; possibly TRBD1 for D (5 bases). The CDR3 loop reads CASSVGMGLGGLFF. CDR3 DNA sequence: TGTGCCAGCAGCGTAGGGATGGGACTGGGTGGACTGTTTTTT.